Listed here are 5 T cell receptor beta chains from one sample, sequenced in a study of vaccination and CD4 T cells after COVID-19. The assay that was used to sequence DNA from cultured CD4+ T cells was the Oncomine TCR Beta short-read assay. TCRdb analysed the PCR reads with MiXCR anew, one entry per CDR3 protein. The table lists approximately 12,000 distinct CDR3 sequences, about 25% of them singletons, with around 27% in the top ten. The antigens for these receptors are not known. Treatment defined: roughly 10-day PBMC culture with coronavirus spike peptide pools or control peptides (ViraFEST assay). The sequenced sample was CD4+ T cells from blood, cultured in vitro, obtained before SARS-CoV-2 vaccination. The receptors stem from a human donor who received a COVID-19 vaccine.

This clonotype was recorded a few times. V gene TRBV7-3 combines with J gene TRBJ2-1; D is unresolved. Germline loops: CDR1 SGHTA, CDR2 FQGTGA. The CDR3 is 13 residues long. V was trimmed by 0 bases and J by 4 bases, leaving 4 bases between them. The CDR3, as DNA: TGTGCCAGCAGCTTAACACAGTACAATGAGCAGTTCTTC. The encoded protein is CASSLTQYNEQFF.

In this sample, this clonotype turned up once. The V and J genes are TRBV11-2 and TRBJ2-3, with a tentative D call TRBD2 (6 bases). Trimming took off 1 base at V and 1 base at J, with 15 bases between the two ends. There are 17 residues in the CDR3. CDR1 and CDR2 from the germline V gene are SGHAT and FQNNGV. CDR3 DNA: TGTGCCAGCAGCTTAGCACCTCGGGGGACCCGCACAGATACGCAGTATTTT. This gives the protein CASSLAPRGTRTDTQYF.

This clonotype has only a few counts. In nucleotides, the CDR3 is TGTGCCTGGAGTAGTGGATTCGGACAGCCCCAGCATTTT. It yields the protein CAWSSGFGQPQHF. V usage is TRBV30 and J usage is TRBJ1-5, with D uncertain. Germline V gives CDR1 GTSNPN, CDR2 SVGIG (reference sequence). This CDR3 comprises 13 residues. V dropped 2 bases and J dropped 7 bases, with 12 bases sitting between them.

V and J are TRBV27 and TRBJ2-5; a possible D gene is TRBD1 (5 bases). Germline V lookup: CDR1 MNHEY, CDR2 SMNVEV (reference sequence). The CDR3 is 13 amino acids. The V and J ends lost 5 bases and 10 bases respectively, with 17 bases between them. This CDR3 is CASSPLNLQVQYF. CDR3 sequence (DNA): TGTGCCAGCAGTCCCTTGAATTTACAGGTCCAGTACTTC.

This sequence joins TRBV15 and TRBJ1-2; TRBD1 matches at 8 bases. There are 13 residues in the CDR3. J was trimmed by 10 bases and V by 3 bases; bases with no gene match: 7. Germline CDR1 and CDR2: LNHNV and YYDKDF (reference sequence). The CDR3 sequence: CATSRDREIAYTF. As DNA, the CDR3 is TGTGCCACCAGCAGGGACAGGGAGATAGCCTACACCTTC.